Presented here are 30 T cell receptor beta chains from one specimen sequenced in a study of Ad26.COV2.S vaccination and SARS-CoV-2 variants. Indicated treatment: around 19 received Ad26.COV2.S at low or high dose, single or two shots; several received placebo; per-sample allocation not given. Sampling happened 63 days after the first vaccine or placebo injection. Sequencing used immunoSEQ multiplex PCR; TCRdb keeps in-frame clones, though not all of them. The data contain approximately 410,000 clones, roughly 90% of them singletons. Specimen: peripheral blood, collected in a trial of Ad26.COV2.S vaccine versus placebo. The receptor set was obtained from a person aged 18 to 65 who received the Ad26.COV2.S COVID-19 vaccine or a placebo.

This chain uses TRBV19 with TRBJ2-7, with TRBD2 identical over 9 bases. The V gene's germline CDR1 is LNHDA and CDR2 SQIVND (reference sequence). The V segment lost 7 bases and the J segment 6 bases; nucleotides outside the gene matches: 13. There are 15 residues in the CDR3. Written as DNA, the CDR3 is TGTGCCAGTACCTATGGGCGGGGGGGGCCCTCCGAGCAGTACTTC. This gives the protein CASTYGRGGPSEQYF.

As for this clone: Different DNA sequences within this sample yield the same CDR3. The CDR3 DNA is TGTGCCAGCAGCGTAGACGGCCAAGAGACCCAGTACTTC. Protein: CASSVDGQETQYF. This chain uses TRBV9 with TRBJ2-5, with D hard to call. V shed 0 bases and J shed 1 base, with 4 bases lying between them. The CDR3 covers 13 residues. Germline assignment: CDR1 SGDLS and CDR2 YYNGEE. The full variable domain, rest sourced from reference TRBV9 and TRBJ2-5, is DSGVTQTPKHLITATGQRVTLRCSPRSGDLSVYWYQQSLDQGLQFLIQYYNGEERAKGNILERFSAQQFPDLHSELNLSSLELGDSALYFCASSVDGQETQYFGPGTRLLVL.

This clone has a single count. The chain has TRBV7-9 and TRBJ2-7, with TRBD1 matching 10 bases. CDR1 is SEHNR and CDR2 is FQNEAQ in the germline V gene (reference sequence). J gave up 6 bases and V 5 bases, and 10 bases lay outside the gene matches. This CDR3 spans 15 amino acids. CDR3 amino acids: CASSQSGTGVREQYF. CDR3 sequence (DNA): TGTGCCAGCAGCCAGTCCGGGACAGGGGTCCGCGAGCAGTACTTC.

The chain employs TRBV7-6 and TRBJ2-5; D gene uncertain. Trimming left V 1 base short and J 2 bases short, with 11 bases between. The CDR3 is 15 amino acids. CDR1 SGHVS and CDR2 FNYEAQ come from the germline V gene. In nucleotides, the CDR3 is TGTGCCAGCAGCTTAGTGTCTACCGGTCAAGAGACCCAGTACTTC. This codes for CASSLVSTGQETQYF.

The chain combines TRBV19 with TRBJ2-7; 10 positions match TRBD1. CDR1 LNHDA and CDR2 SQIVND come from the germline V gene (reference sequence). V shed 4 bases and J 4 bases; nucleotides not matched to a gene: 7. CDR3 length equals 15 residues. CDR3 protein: CASSTRQGAGYEQYF. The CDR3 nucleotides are TGTGCCAGTAGTACCAGACAGGGGGCAGGGTACGAGCAGTACTTC.

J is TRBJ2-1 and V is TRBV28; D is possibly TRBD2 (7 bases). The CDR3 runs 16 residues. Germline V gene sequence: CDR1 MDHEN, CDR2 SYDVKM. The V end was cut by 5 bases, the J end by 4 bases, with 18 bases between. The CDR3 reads CASSVRYGGLYNEQFF. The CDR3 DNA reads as TGTGCCAGCAGTGTCCGTTACGGGGGGCTTTACAATGAGCAGTTCTTC.

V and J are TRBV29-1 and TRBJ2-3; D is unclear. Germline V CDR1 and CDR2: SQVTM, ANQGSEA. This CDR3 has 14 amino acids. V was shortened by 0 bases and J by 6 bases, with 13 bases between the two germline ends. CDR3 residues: CSVEDRTIRDTQYF. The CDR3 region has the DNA TGCAGCGTTGAAGACCGGACCATTCGGGATACGCAGTATTTT.

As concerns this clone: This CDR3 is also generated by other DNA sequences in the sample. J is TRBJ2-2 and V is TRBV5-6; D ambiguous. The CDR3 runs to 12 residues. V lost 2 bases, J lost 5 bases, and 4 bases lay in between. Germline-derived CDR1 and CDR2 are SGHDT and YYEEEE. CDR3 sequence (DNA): TGTGCCAGCAGCTTCGGGACCGGGGAGCTGTTTTTT. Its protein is CASSFGTGELFF.

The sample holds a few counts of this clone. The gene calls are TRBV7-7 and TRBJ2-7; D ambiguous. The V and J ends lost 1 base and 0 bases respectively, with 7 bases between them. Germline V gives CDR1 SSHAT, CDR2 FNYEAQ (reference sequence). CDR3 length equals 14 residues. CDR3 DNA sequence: TGTGCCAGCAGCTTAGACAGCAGCTCCTACGAGCAGTACTTC. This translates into CASSLDSSSYEQYF.

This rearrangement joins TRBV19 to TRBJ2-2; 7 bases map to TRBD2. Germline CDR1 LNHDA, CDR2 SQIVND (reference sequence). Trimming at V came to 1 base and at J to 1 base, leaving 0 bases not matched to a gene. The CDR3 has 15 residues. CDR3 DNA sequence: TGTGCCAGTAGTATAGGCGGGGGGAACACCGGGGAGCTGTTTTTT. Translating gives CASSIGGGNTGELFF.

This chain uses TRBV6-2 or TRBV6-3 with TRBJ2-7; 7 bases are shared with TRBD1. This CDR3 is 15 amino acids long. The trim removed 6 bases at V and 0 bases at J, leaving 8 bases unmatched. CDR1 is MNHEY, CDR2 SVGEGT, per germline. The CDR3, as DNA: TGTGCCAGCAGCACTGACAGGGCGAGCTCCTACGAGCAGTACTTC. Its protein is CASSTDRASSYEQYF.

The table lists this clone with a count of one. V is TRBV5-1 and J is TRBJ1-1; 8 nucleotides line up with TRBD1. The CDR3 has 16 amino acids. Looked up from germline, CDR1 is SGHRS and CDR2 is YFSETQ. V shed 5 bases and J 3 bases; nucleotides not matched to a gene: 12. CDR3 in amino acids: CASSSRQGHQDTEAFF. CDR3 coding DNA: TGCGCCAGCAGTTCCCGACAGGGGCATCAGGACACTGAAGCTTTCTTT.

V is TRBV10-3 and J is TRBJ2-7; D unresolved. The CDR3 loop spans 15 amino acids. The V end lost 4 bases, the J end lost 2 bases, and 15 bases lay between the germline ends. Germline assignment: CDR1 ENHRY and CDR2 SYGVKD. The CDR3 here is CAISVYDQVTYEQYF. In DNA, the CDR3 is TGTGCCATCAGTGTGTACGATCAGGTCACCTACGAGCAGTACTTC.

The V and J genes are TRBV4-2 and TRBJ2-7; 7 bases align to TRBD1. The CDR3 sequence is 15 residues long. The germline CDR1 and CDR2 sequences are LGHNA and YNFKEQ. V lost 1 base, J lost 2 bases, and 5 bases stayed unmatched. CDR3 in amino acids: CASSQGPQGTYEQYF. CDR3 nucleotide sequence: TGTGCCAGCAGCCAAGGTCCACAGGGGACCTACGAGCAGTACTTC.

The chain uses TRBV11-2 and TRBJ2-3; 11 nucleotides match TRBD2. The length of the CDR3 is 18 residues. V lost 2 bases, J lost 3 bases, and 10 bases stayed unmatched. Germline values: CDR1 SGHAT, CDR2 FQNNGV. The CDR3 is CASSLFPASGGPTDTQYF. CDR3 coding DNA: TGTGCCAGCAGCTTATTCCCCGCTAGCGGGGGGCCGACAGATACGCAGTATTTT.

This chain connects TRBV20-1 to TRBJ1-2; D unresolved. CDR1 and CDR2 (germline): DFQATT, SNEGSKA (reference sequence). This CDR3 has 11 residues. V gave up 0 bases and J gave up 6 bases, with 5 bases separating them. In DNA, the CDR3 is TGCAGTGCTAGAGACAGTGATGGCTACACCTTC. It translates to CSARDSDGYTF.

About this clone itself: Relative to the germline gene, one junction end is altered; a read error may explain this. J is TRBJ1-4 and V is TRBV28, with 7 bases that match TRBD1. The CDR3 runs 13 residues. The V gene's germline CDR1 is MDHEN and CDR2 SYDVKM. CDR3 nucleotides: TGTGCCAGCAGCTATGAACGGGGGACAGATCTAGATTTT. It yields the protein CASSYERGTDLDF.

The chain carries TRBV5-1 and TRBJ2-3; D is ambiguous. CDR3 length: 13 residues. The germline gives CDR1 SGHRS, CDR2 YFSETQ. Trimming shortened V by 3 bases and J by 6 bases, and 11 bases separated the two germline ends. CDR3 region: CASSSGPRDTQYF. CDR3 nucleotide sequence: TGCGCCAGCAGCTCCGGGCCGAGGGATACGCAGTATTTT. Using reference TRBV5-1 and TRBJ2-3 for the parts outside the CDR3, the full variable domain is KAGVTQTPRYLIKTRGQQVTLSCSPISGHRSVSWYQQTPGQGLQFLFEYFSETQRNKGNFPGRFSGRQFSNSRSEMNVSTLELGDSALYLCASSSGPRDTQYFGPGTRLTVL.

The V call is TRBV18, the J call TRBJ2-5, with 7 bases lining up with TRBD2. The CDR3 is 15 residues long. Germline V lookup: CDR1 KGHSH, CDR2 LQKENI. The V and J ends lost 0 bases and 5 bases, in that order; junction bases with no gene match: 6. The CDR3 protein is CASSPPTGGRETQYF. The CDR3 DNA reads TGTGCCAGCTCACCACCGACGGGGGGACGGGAGACCCAGTACTTC.

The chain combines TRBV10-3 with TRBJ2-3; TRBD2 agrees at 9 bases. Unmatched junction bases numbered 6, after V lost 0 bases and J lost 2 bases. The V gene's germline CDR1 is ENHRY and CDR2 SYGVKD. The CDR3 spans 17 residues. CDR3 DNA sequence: TGTGCCATCAGTGAGTCGAAAGCGGGGGGCATCACAGATACGCAGTATTTT. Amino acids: CAISESKAGGITDTQYF.

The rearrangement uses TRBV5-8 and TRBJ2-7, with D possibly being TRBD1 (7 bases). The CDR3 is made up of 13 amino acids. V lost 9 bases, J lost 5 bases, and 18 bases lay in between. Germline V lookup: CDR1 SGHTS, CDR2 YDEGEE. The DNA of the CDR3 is TGTGCCACCCGTACCGGAGGGGGCGACGAGCAGTACTTC. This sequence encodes CATRTGGGDEQYF. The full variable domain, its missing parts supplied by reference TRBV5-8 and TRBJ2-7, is EAGVTQSPTHLIKTRGQQATLRCSPISGHTSVYWYQQALGLGLQFLLWYDEGEERNRGNFPPRFSGRQFPNYSSELNVNALELEDSALYLCATRTGGGDEQYFGPGTRLTVT.

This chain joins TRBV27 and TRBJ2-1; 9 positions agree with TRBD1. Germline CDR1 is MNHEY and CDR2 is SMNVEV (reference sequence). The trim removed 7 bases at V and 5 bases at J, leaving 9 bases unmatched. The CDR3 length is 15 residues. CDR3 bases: TGTGCCAGCATCCCGGACAGGGGCCCGAACAATGAGCAGTTCTTC. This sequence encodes CASIPDRGPNNEQFF.

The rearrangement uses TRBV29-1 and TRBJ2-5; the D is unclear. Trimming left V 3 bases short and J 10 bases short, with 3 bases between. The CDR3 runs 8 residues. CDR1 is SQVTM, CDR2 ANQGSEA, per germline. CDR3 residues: CSVEGQYF. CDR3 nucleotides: TGCAGCGTTGAGGGCCAGTACTTC.

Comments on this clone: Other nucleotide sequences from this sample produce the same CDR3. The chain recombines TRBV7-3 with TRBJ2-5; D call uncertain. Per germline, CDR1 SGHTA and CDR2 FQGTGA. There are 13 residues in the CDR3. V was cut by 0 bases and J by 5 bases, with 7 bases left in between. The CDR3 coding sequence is TGTGCCAGCAGCTTAACACGAGAGGAGACCCAGTACTTC. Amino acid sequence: CASSLTREETQYF.

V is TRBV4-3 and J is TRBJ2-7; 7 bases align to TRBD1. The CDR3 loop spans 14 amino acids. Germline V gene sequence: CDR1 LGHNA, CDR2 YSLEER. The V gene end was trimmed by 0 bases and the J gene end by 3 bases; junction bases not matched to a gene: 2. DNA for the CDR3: TGCGCCAGCAGCCAAGAACAGGGGATCTACGAGCAGTACTTC. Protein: CASSQEQGIYEQYF.

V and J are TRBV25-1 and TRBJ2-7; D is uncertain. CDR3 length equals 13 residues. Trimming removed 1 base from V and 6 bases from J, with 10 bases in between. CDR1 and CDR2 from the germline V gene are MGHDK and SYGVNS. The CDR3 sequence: CASSELDDFEQYF. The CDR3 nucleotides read TGTGCCAGCAGTGAATTAGATGATTTCGAGCAGTACTTC.

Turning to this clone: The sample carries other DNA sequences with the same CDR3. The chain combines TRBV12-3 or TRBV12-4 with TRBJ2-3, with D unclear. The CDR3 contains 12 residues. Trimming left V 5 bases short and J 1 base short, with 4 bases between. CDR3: CASSLGTDTQYF. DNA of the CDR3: TGTGCCAGCAGTCTGGGCACAGATACGCAGTATTTT.

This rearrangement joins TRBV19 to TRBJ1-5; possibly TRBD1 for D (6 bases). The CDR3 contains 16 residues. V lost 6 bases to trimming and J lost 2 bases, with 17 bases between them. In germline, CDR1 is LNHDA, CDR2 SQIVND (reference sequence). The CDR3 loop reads CASRIGGLRGNQPQHF. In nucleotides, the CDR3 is TGTGCCAGTAGGATTGGGGGGCTGAGAGGCAATCAGCCCCAGCATTTT.

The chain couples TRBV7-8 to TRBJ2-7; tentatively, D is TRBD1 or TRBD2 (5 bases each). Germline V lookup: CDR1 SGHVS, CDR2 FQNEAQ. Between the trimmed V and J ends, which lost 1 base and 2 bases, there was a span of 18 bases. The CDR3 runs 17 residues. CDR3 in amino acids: CASSLGGVGWEAYEQYF. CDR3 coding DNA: TGTGCCAGCAGCTTAGGAGGGGTGGGTTGGGAAGCCTACGAGCAGTACTTC.

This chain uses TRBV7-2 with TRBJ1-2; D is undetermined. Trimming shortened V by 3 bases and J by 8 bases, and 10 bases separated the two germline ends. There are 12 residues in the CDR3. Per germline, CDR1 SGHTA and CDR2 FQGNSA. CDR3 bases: TGTGCCAGCAGCTTGTCGGGAACCGGCTACACCTTC. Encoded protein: CASSLSGTGYTF.